Listed below are T cell receptor beta chains from one sample, sequenced in a study of blood T cell repertoires in COVID-19. Sequenced by immunoSEQ multiplex PCR; TCRdb stores in-frame clones only, minus some. This table has under 80,000 clones, approximately 86% appearing once. The sample consisted of peripheral blood. Receptor source: a human donor in a cohort sampled during active COVID-19. Each CDR3 is given with its conserved first and last residue. Each record gives: clone size, J gene, D gene, V gene, CDR3 DNA, CDR3 protein. A D gene is named only where the DNA matches it firmly. The size entry is marked missing in some rows and otherwise reads once, few, many or a size class.

NA,TRBJ2-7,TRBD2,TRBV5-1,TGCGCCAGCAGTTCCGGGACTAGCGGGAGTGAGCAGTACTTC,CASSSGTSGSEQYF
NA,TRBJ1-2,NA,TRBV28,TGTGCCAGCAGTTTAGTCAGGGGATGGAACTATGGCTACACCTTC,CASSLVRGWNYGYTF
NA,TRBJ1-2,NA,TRBV7-6,TGTGCCAGCAGCCCCCGGACCGCCCAAACTAGTGGCTACACCTTC,CASSPRTAQTSGYTF
NA,TRBJ1-1,NA,TRBV27,TGTGCCAGCAGTTCGAGGTTGTCCACTGAAGCTTTCTTT,CASSSRLSTEAFF
NA,TRBJ2-7,NA,TRBV9,TGTGCCAGCAGCGGCCGGAGCTCCGAGCAGTACTTC,CASSGRSSEQYF
NA,TRBJ2-7,TRBD1,TRBV18,TGTGCCAGCTCACTCAGGCCGGGACAGGGGGCGTCAGAGCAGTACTTC,CASSLRPGQGASEQYF
few,TRBJ2-1,TRBD2,TRBV5-4,TGTGCCAGCACAGTATATCGGCTAGCGGGGTCCAATGAGCAGTTCTTC,CASTVYRLAGSNEQFF
NA,TRBJ2-5,TRBD2,TRBV7-9,TGTGCCAGCAGCCCCCGGACTAGCGGGATTGAAGAGACCCAGTACTTC,CASSPRTSGIEETQYF
NA,TRBJ1-1,NA,TRBV15,TGTGCCACCAGCAGAGCCCAACGACGGGGGAACACTGAAGCTTTCTTT,CATSRAQRRGNTEAFF
NA,TRBJ1-5,TRBD1,TRBV5-1,TGCGCCAGCAGCTTGCAGGGGGCGGCCAATCAGCCCCAGCATTTT,CASSLQGAANQPQHF
few,TRBJ2-1,TRBD2,TRBV9,TGTGCCAGCAGCGTTCTAGCGGGAGGGTACTACAATGAGCAGTTCTTC,CASSVLAGGYYNEQFF
NA,TRBJ1-4,TRBD1,TRBV28,TGTGCCAGCAGTTCAATACAGGGGGCGAGTGAAAAACTGTTTTTT,CASSSIQGASEKLFF
NA,TRBJ2-1,NA,TRBV14,TGTGCCAGCAGCCTGCACTACCGACGGACCTACAATGAGCAGTTCTTC,CASSLHYRRTYNEQFF
NA,TRBJ2-5,TRBD2,TRBV11-3,TGTGCCAGCAGCTCCGGGACTAGCGCCCAAGAGACCCAGTACTTC,CASSSGTSAQETQYF
NA,TRBJ1-1,TRBD1,TRBV5-5,TGTGCCAGCAGCAGTCCCGACAGGGGAAACACTGAAGCTTTCTTT,CASSSPDRGNTEAFF
NA,TRBJ2-1,NA,TRBV24-1,TGTGCCACCAGTGATTTGTCCCCCGGGACATTCGATGAGCAGTTCTTC,CATSDLSPGTFDEQFF
NA,TRBJ1-1,TRBD1,TRBV10-3,TGTGCCACCTTGACAGGGACGATGAACACTGAAGCTTTCTTT,CATLTGTMNTEAFF
NA,TRBJ1-1,NA,TRBV14,TGTGCCAGCAGCCATCACACCAACGCTGAAGCTTTCTTT,CASSHHTNAEAFF
NA,TRBJ1-2,NA,TRBV27,TGTGCCAGCAGTTTATCGCTAAACAGGGTCTATCTCTATGGCTACACCTTC,CASSLSLNRVYLYGYTF
NA,TRBJ2-7,NA,TRBV28,TGTGCCAGCAGTCCCTGGCCCTACGAGCAGTACTTC,CASSPWPYEQYF
NA,TRBJ2-3,NA,TRBV7-2,TGTGCCAGCAGCTTAGACGCGGGGGCCACAGATACGCAGTATTTT,CASSLDAGATDTQYF
NA,TRBJ2-1,TRBD2,TRBV7-6,TGTGCCAGCAGCCTGAGACTAGCGGGAACGGGTAATGAGCAGTTCTTC,CASSLRLAGTGNEQFF
NA,TRBJ2-3,NA,TRBV28,TGTGCCAGCAGTTTAAGGGGGAAGTCCTTCGGCACAGATACGCAGTATTTT,CASSLRGKSFGTDTQYF
once,TRBJ2-7,NA,TRBV27,TGTGCCAGCAGCCGTACAGGGACTATAACCTACGAGCAGTACTTC,CASSRTGTITYEQYF
NA,TRBJ1-2,TRBD1,TRBV2,TGTGCCAGCCAGGGGGCGCCTGGCTACACCTTC,CASQGAPGYTF
once,TRBJ2-2,NA,TRBV6-6,TGTGCCAGCAGTCTCGGAGGAGGGAGTGGCCACACCGGGGAGCTGTTTTTT,CASSLGGGSGHTGELFF
NA,TRBJ1-3,TRBD1,TRBV30,TGTGCCTGGAGGCGGGACAGCTCTGGAAACACCATATATTTT,CAWRRDSSGNTIYF
NA,TRBJ2-3,NA,TRBV18,TGTGCCAGCTCACCCGTACAGTCCCTCACAGATACGCAGTATTTT,CASSPVQSLTDTQYF
once,TRBJ1-2,TRBD1,TRBV28,TGTGCCAGCAGGACACAGGGGGACTATGGCTACACCTTC,CASRTQGDYGYTF
once,TRBJ2-7,TRBD2,TRBV9,TGTGCCAGCAGCTTCCGGGAGGGCTACGAGCAGTACTTC,CASSFREGYEQYF
NA,TRBJ1-1,NA,TRBV28,TGTGCCAGCAGTTTACCCCCTCCATTACAGGAGAGTGAAGCTTTCTTT,CASSLPPPLQESEAFF
few,TRBJ2-1,NA,TRBV19,TGTGCCAGTAGTATAGGGGGCAGTGGTTACAATGAGCAGTTCTTC,CASSIGGSGYNEQFF
NA,TRBJ2-6,NA,TRBV7-6,TGTGCCAGCAGCTCCGGCCCTGCGACTAGTTCTGGGGCCAACGTCCTGACTTTC,CASSSGPATSSGANVLTF
NA,TRBJ1-1,NA,TRBV9,TGTGCCAGCAGCGTGAGGACAGCGAACACTGAAGCTTTCTTT,CASSVRTANTEAFF
NA,TRBJ2-1,NA,TRBV11-2,TGTGCCAGCAGCTTAGATCGGGGTAATGAGCAGTTCTTC,CASSLDRGNEQFF
NA,TRBJ1-3,TRBD1,TRBV5-4,TGTGCCAGCAGCTTGGCCCCAGGGGGCTCTGGAAACACCATATATTTT,CASSLAPGGSGNTIYF
NA,TRBJ2-1,TRBD1,TRBV7-2,TGTGCCAGCAGCTTAGCGGACAGGGGCTCCTACAATGAGCAGTTCTTC,CASSLADRGSYNEQFF
few,TRBJ2-7,TRBD1,TRBV4-1,TGCGCCAGCAGCAGGCCGGGACAGGGGTTCGAGCAGTACTTC,CASSRPGQGFEQYF
few,TRBJ2-3,NA,TRBV19,TGTGCCAGTAGTCCCACTAGCACAGATACGCAGTATTTT,CASSPTSTDTQYF
NA,TRBJ1-3,TRBD1,TRBV7-8,TGTGCCAGCAGCTTAGGGGACAGGGGGAACACCATATATTTT,CASSLGDRGNTIYF
NA,TRBJ2-2,NA,TRBV12-3/TRBV12-4,TGTGCCACCTCGATTACTCCCACCGGGGAGCTGTTTTTT,CATSITPTGELFF
NA,TRBJ2-7,NA,TRBV4-1,TGCGCCAGCAGCCTCCAGGGTTCGAGGGAGCAGTACTTC,CASSLQGSREQYF
NA,TRBJ1-2,NA,TRBV4-1,TGCGCCAGCAGCCTCACCCCCGAGGGCTATGGCTACACCTTC,CASSLTPEGYGYTF
NA,TRBJ1-4,TRBD1,TRBV19,TGTGCCAGTAGTAGGGGCACAGGGGCAACTAATGAAAAACTGTTTTTT,CASSRGTGATNEKLFF
NA,TRBJ1-1,NA,TRBV7-6,TGTGCCAGCAGCTTAGTCCTTGCAGGGATGGGCACTGAAGCTTTCTTT,CASSLVLAGMGTEAFF
few,TRBJ1-1,TRBD1,TRBV4-1,TGCGCCAGCAGCCAGGACAGGGGGACTTTCATGAACACTGAAGCTTTCTTT,CASSQDRGTFMNTEAFF
NA,TRBJ1-6,NA,TRBV7-9,TGTGCCAGCAGCTTAAACAGTAATTCACCCCTCCACTTT,CASSLNSNSPLHF
NA,TRBJ2-7,NA,TRBV18,TGTGCCAGCTCACCACCGGGGGCCATCTCCTACGAGCAGTACTTC,CASSPPGAISYEQYF
once,TRBJ2-2,TRBD2,TRBV6-2/TRBV6-3,TGTGCCAGCAGTTACTTTCAACCGGGACTAGCGGTTGCCGGGGAGCTGTTTTTT,CASSYFQPGLAVAGELFF
NA,TRBJ2-3,TRBD2,TRBV9,TGTGCCAGCAGCGTAGGGGGCGGGAGAGGGGATACGCAGTATTTT,CASSVGGGRGDTQYF
NA,TRBJ2-5,TRBD1,TRBV19,TGTGCCAGTAGTCTCGGGACAGGGATGAAGACCCAGTACTTC,CASSLGTGMKTQYF